The 31 T cell receptor beta chains presented below share a single source sample, sequenced in a study of T-cell reconstitution after alpha-beta-depleted transplantation in children. A TCRbeta library incorporating unique molecular identifiers was prepared. Using its own MiXCR run on the PCR reads, TCRdb lists one record per CDR3 protein. The data contain about 260,000 distinct CDR3 sequences, roughly 11% of them singletons. Material: peripheral blood, obtained 180 days after TCRalphabeta/CD19-depleted stem cell transplant. The receptors stem from a male patient between 2 and 10 years old who had a stem cell transplant for chronic granulomatous disease, so the T cells may come from the graft donor.

This clonotype was detected many times. J is TRBJ1-3 and V is TRBV20-1; the match to TRBD1 covers 9 bases. Germline V gene lookup returns CDR1 DFQATT and CDR2 SNEGSKA (reference sequence). The J segment lost 0 bases and the V segment lost 6 bases, leaving 3 bases of the junction unmatched. This CDR3 is built from 14 residues. The CDR3 DNA is TGCAGTGCCCCGGGACAGGGCTCTGGAAACACCATATATTTT. It encodes CSAPGQGSGNTIYF.

This clonotype showed up just a few times. The chain employs TRBV7-3 and TRBJ2-3, with a weak D call TRBD2 (6 bases). Germline V CDR1 and CDR2: SGHTA, FQGTGA. The CDR3 contains 18 residues. The ends were cut back, 5 bases at V and 2 bases at J, with 23 bases in the middle. CDR3 in DNA: TGTGCCAGCAGCCCCTCCGGGCGGGGCGTAGTTTACACAGATACGCAGTATTTT. It yields the protein CASSPSGRGVVYTDTQYF.

This clonotype was counted once. A read error may be the cause here, since a much bigger clone is one base away. The chain recombines TRBV20-1 with TRBJ1-5; D ambiguous. Germline V gene lookup returns CDR1 DFQATT and CDR2 SNEGSKA (reference sequence). The CDR3 sequence is 15 residues long. The CDR3 reads CCAPAGDHSNQPQHF. The CDR3 DNA reads as TGCTGTGCTCCGGCTGGGGATCATAGCAATCAGCCCCAGCATTTT.

This clonotype was found many times. The gene calls are TRBV12-3 or TRBV12-4 and TRBJ2-1; no clear D. The CDR3 has 14 amino acids. The germline V and J ends were trimmed by 5 bases and 9 bases, with 17 bases remaining between them. CDR3 sequence: CASSRKTGLSEQFF. The DNA for the CDR3 is TGTGCCAGCAGTAGGAAGACGGGCCTAAGTGAGCAGTTCTTC.

This clonotype occurred many times. V usage is TRBV9 and J usage is TRBJ2-1; TRBD1 aligns across 9 bases. Looked up from germline, CDR1 is SGDLS and CDR2 is YYNGEE. V gave up 3 bases and J gave up 12 bases; unmatched junction bases: 13. The CDR3 is 15 residues long. CDR3 nucleotides: TGTGCCAGCAGCGCAAGGGACAGGGTCAGGTCGGGGCAGTTCTTC. Amino acids: CASSARDRVRSGQFF.

This clonotype appeared many times. The chain has TRBV9 and TRBJ2-3; 14 bases fit TRBD2. Germline CDR1 SGDLS, CDR2 YYNGEE. J was trimmed by 1 base and V by 5 bases; bases with no gene match: 6. CDR3 length equals 17 residues. CDR3 in DNA: TGTGCCAGCAGAGACCCGGGACTAGCGGGGGGCACAGATACGCAGTATTTT. It encodes CASRDPGLAGGTDTQYF.

There are many counts of this clonotype. This chain connects TRBV5-5 to TRBJ2-1, with 8 bases identical to TRBD2. Germline loops: CDR1 SGHKS, CDR2 YYEKEE (reference sequence). The CDR3 contains 14 residues. Germline trimming cut 4 bases from V and 8 bases from J; bases unmatched to any gene: 8. The CDR3 loop reads CASSRPGLDHEQFF. The CDR3 region has the DNA TGTGCCAGCAGCAGACCGGGACTAGACCATGAGCAGTTCTTC. The whole variable domain, filled in from reference TRBV5-5 and TRBJ2-1, reads DAGVTQSPTHLIKTRGQQVTLRCSPISGHKSVSWYQQVLGQGPQFIFQYYEKEERGRGNFPDRFSARQFPNYSSELNVNALLLGDSALYLCASSRPGLDHEQFFGPGTRLTVL.

This clonotype was seen repeatedly, ten times or more. The genes are TRBV12-3 or TRBV12-4 and TRBJ2-2; 8 positions agree with TRBD1. The CDR3 is 16 amino acids. Germline trimming cut 5 bases from V and 1 base from J; bases unmatched to any gene: 6. DNA for the CDR3: TGTGCCAGCAGTCCGAGGACAGGGTTGAACACCGGGGAGCTGTTTTTT. It is translated as CASSPRTGLNTGELFF.

This clonotype was seen ten or more times. The chain employs TRBV12-5 and TRBJ2-7; D is uncertain. Germline CDR1 is LGHNT and CDR2 is FRNRAP. Deletions cut 1 base from V and 2 bases from J, with 3 bases between. The length of the CDR3 is 12 residues. The CDR3 nucleotides are TGTGCTAGTGGTTTGGGCCCCTACGAGCAGTACTTC. Its translation is CASGLGPYEQYF. Full variable domain (missing parts from reference TRBV12-5 and TRBJ2-7): DARVTQTPRHKVTEMGQEVTMRCQPILGHNTVFWYRQTMMQGLELLAYFRNRAPLDDSGMPKDRFSAEMPDATLATLKIQPSEPRDSAVYFCASGLGPYEQYFGPGTRLTVT.

This clonotype was observed at least ten times. The rearrangement links TRBV7-3 to TRBJ2-1; D gene uncertain. This CDR3 is 15 amino acids long. The V end lost 1 base, the J end lost 5 bases, and 12 bases lay between the germline ends. Germline assignment: CDR1 SGHTA and CDR2 FQGTGA. CDR3 nucleotides: TGTGCCAGCAGCTTAAACCCCCGGACCAACAATGAGCAGTTCTTC. Translating gives CASSLNPRTNNEQFF.

This clonotype was observed at least ten times. The chain joins TRBV20-1 to TRBJ2-2; D is ambiguous. The V and J ends lost 4 bases and 1 base respectively, with 7 bases between them. The CDR3 extends over 13 amino acids. Per germline, CDR1 DFQATT and CDR2 SNEGSKA (reference sequence). The CDR3 region has the DNA TGCAGTGCTATCCCCCTGAACACCGGGGAGCTGTTTTTT. Translation gives CSAIPLNTGELFF.

Here the CDR3 reads CASRLRTGGTSGANVLTF. CDR3 in DNA: TGTGCCAGCAGGCTACGGACAGGGGGAACGTCTGGGGCCAACGTCCTGACTTTC. The rearrangement uses TRBV27 and TRBJ2-6; 10 bases are a match to TRBD1. V dropped 6 bases and J dropped 1; count of bases not matched to a gene: 9. The CDR3 is 18 amino acids. The germline CDR1 and CDR2 sequences are MNHEY and SMNVEV (reference sequence).

Many counts were recorded for this clonotype. CDR3 nucleotides: TGTGCCAGCAGCTTAGCGCTGGTAGCGGGGGGGCATGTAGATACGCAGTATTTT. This encodes CASSLALVAGGHVDTQYF. The chain uses TRBV7-2 and TRBJ2-3; 11 bases fit TRBD2. This CDR3 has 18 amino acids. Germline V gives CDR1 SGHTA, CDR2 FQGNSA. J lost 5 bases, V lost 0 bases, and 10 bases had no gene match.

The sample holds many counts of this clonotype. J is TRBJ2-7 and V is TRBV20-1; possible D gene TRBD1, 5 bases. Germline CDR1 is DFQATT and CDR2 is SNEGSKA (reference sequence). The CDR3 sequence is 12 residues long. With 6 bases removed from V and 1 base from J, the gap between germline ends came to 10 bases. The CDR3 spells CSAGQGSYEQYF. In nucleotides, the CDR3 is TGCAGTGCCGGGCAGGGATCCTACGAGCAGTACTTC.

This clonotype was seen repeatedly, ten times or more. This chain joins TRBV7-3 and TRBJ2-7; D tentatively reads TRBD1 or TRBD2 (6 bases each). CDR3 length: 13 residues. Germline-derived CDR1 and CDR2 are SGHTA and FQGTGA. Trimming took off 2 bases at V and 6 bases at J, with 11 bases between the two ends. CDR3 region: CASSLGGGSEQYF. The CDR3 bases are TGTGCCAGCAGCTTAGGAGGGGGGAGCGAGCAGTACTTC.

This clonotype was detected only a few times. The chain recombines TRBV4-2 with TRBJ2-3; TRBD2 matches at 10 bases. V was pared by 1 base and J by 2 bases, with 6 bases of the junction left unmatched. Germline CDR1 LGHNA, CDR2 YNFKEQ. The CDR3 covers 17 residues. The CDR3 spells CASSQGSSGSATDTQYF. In DNA, the CDR3 is TGTGCCAGCAGCCAAGGATCTAGCGGGAGTGCCACAGATACGCAGTATTTT.

This clonotype was detected ten times or more. The rearrangement uses TRBV6-5 and TRBJ2-3, with 8 bases fitting TRBD2. The germline V gene encodes CDR1 MNHEY and CDR2 SVGAGI. With 6 bases clipped from V and 1 base from J, the junction kept 9 bases outside the gene matches. CDR3 length: 16 residues. In nucleotides, the CDR3 is TGTGCCAGCAGAAACATGTGGCGGGGGGGCACAGATACGCAGTATTTT. Its protein product is CASRNMWRGGTDTQYF.

This clonotype was seen only a few times. The V and J genes are TRBV29-1 and TRBJ2-7; D not resolved. Germline V gene sequence: CDR1 SQVTM, CDR2 ANQGSEA. This CDR3 region has 12 residues. Deletions cut 4 bases from V and 4 bases from J, with 11 bases between. CDR3 sequence reads: CSVVGRKYEQYF. CDR3 coding DNA: TGCAGCGTTGTAGGCAGAAAATACGAGCAGTACTTC.

This clonotype turned up a few times. This chain joins TRBV12-3 or TRBV12-4 and TRBJ1-5, with 8 bases matching TRBD1. This CDR3 has 15 amino acids. Germline trimming cut 5 bases from V and 4 bases from J; bases unmatched to any gene: 7. CDR3 region: CASSPRDRKNQPQHF. The CDR3 nucleotides are TGTGCCAGCAGTCCCCGGGACAGGAAAAATCAGCCCCAGCATTTT.

The chain has TRBV5-4 and TRBJ2-7; D is possibly TRBD2 (6 bases). Deletions cut 3 bases from V and 3 bases from J, with 10 bases between. The CDR3 is 13 residues long. Germline loops: CDR1 SGHNT, CDR2 YYREEE (reference sequence). The CDR3 here is CASSWGSGYEQYF. The CDR3 region has the DNA TGTGCCAGCAGCTGGGGTAGCGGCTACGAGCAGTACTTC.

This clonotype was observed many times. The chain uses TRBV7-9 and TRBJ1-1, with a tentative D call TRBD1 (5 bases). Per the germline V gene, CDR1 is SEHNR and CDR2 is FQNEAQ (reference sequence). The length of the CDR3 is 18 residues. Trimming took off 8 bases at V and 2 bases at J, with 27 bases between the two ends. CDR3 residues: CASLPGTWNIILNTEAFF. The CDR3 DNA reads TGTGCCAGCCTCCCCGGGACCTGGAACATTATACTAAACACTGAAGCTTTCTTT.

Ten or more counts support this clonotype. This chain joins TRBV6-6 and TRBJ2-5, with D perhaps TRBD2 (5 bases). Trimming left V 7 bases short and J 4 bases short, with 13 bases between. Germline assignment: CDR1 MNHNY and CDR2 SVGAGI (reference sequence). The CDR3 consists of 13 residues. CDR3 bases: TGTGCCAGCAATCCGAGGGTACGAGAGACCCAGTACTTC. Amino acids: CASNPRVRETQYF.

This clonotype was found a few times. The rearrangement joins TRBV20-1 to TRBJ2-2, with 14 bases identical to TRBD2. The germline V gene has CDR1 DFQATT and CDR2 SNEGSKA (reference sequence). CDR3 length: 16 residues. The V gene end was trimmed by 0 bases and the J gene end by 6 bases; junction bases not matched to a gene: 3. CDR3 sequence reads: CSARETSGGVAGELFF. The CDR3 bases are TGCAGTGCTAGAGAGACTAGCGGGGGGGTGGCCGGGGAGCTGTTTTTT.

At least ten counts were recorded for this clonotype. The chain couples TRBV28 to TRBJ2-3; D is unclear. CDR3 length equals 14 residues. Germline CDR1 reads MDHEN; CDR2 reads SYDVKM. The germline V and J ends were trimmed by 2 bases and 0 bases, with 6 bases remaining between them. In nucleotides, the CDR3 is TGTGCCAGCAGTTTAGACGTCAGCACAGATACGCAGTATTTT. Its protein is CASSLDVSTDTQYF.

The rearrangement joins TRBV28 to TRBJ2-5; no firm D call. Trimming cost V 3 bases and J 1 base, with 9 bases left between them. The germline V gene encodes CDR1 MDHEN and CDR2 SYDVKM. This CDR3 is built from 14 residues. The CDR3 here is CASSLAVSQETQYF. Here the CDR3 DNA reads TGTGCCAGCAGTTTGGCTGTCTCCCAAGAGACCCAGTACTTC.

In its sample, this clonotype was seen many times. CDR3 coding DNA: TGTGCCAGCAGCGTGAACCCGGGGACGGGGAAAAATGAGCAGTTCTTC. Its translation: CASSVNPGTGKNEQFF. The chain joins TRBV9 to TRBJ2-1; possibly TRBD1 or TRBD2 for D (5 bases each). Germline assignment: CDR1 SGDLS and CDR2 YYNGEE. CDR3 length: 16 amino acids. The germline V and J ends were trimmed by 2 bases and 7 bases, with 19 bases remaining between them.

In its sample, this clonotype was seen many times. In DNA form, the CDR3 reads TGTGCCAGCAGCCCCCCTGGGGTAGCGGCAAACAATGAGCAGTTCTTC. It yields the protein CASSPPGVAANNEQFF. The gene calls are TRBV21-1 and TRBJ2-1; the table's D call of TRBD1 was not tested on the DNA. TRBV21-1 is recorded as a pseudogene. The CDR3 has 16 amino acids.

In this sample, this clonotype turned up many times. The rearrangement links TRBV11-2 to TRBJ2-7, with 16 bases fitting TRBD2. In germline, CDR1 is SGHAT, CDR2 FQNNGV. This CDR3 has 16 residues. The ends lost 5 bases at V and 5 bases at J; junction bases unmatched: 6. CDR3 nucleotide sequence: TGTGCCAGCAGCAACGTAGGGACTAGCGGGAGGGACGAGCAGTACTTC. Its translation: CASSNVGTSGRDEQYF.

The table lists this clonotype with many counts. The rearrangement joins TRBV15 to TRBJ2-4, with D perhaps being TRBD1 or TRBD2 (5 bases each). This CDR3 contains 18 residues. CDR1 is LNHNV, CDR2 YYDKDF, per germline (reference sequence). V shed 0 bases and J shed 0 bases, with 15 bases lying between them. The CDR3, as DNA: TGTGCCACCAGCAGAGACCCCAGGGACCCTATAGCCAAAAACATTCAGTACTTC. Translated: CATSRDPRDPIAKNIQYF.

This clonotype was recorded many times. The chain couples TRBV5-5 to TRBJ2-5, with TRBD1 matching over 7 bases. Trimming took 4 bases from V and 4 from J; bases not matched to a gene: 7. Per the germline V gene, CDR1 is SGHKS and CDR2 is YYEKEE (reference sequence). The CDR3 is 14 amino acids. The CDR3 is CASSPTTGPETQYF. The CDR3 DNA follows: TGTGCCAGCAGCCCGACGACAGGGCCAGAGACCCAGTACTTC.

In this sample, this clonotype turned up many times. The rearrangement links TRBV5-5 to TRBJ2-4; the D gene is possibly TRBD1 (6 bases). The germline V gene has CDR1 SGHKS and CDR2 YYEKEE (reference sequence). The CDR3 consists of 15 residues. V dropped 3 bases and J dropped 4 bases, with 14 bases sitting between them. In DNA, the CDR3 is TGTGCCAGCAGCTGGCCGTGGCAGGGGAAAAACATTCAGTACTTC. This sequence encodes CASSWPWQGKNIQYF.